The source of this TCR beta chain is a study of shared clonotypes between healthy human individuals. Using immunoSEQ multiplex PCR, the repertoire was profiled, and TCRdb retains in-frame clones only, with some absent. In the table there are approximately 530,000 clones, 90% to 96% of which are singletons. Germline CDR1 SEHNR, CDR2 FQNEAQ (reference sequence). This CDR3 is built from 17 residues. V gave up 5 bases and J gave up 4 bases, with 20 bases separating them. The sequenced sample was naive CD4+ T cells sorted from blood. Documented subset: CD45RA+ positively selected. This rearrangement joins TRBV7-9 to TRBJ1-4; D gene unclear. The TCR sequence derives from a woman aged 25 to 39 in good health. The CDR3 DNA is TGTGCCAGCAGCCCGGTAGGGCAGGTGATCGGTAATGAAAAACTGTTTTTT. Translated, it gives CASSPVGQVIGNEKLFF.